The clone carrying this TCR beta chain was recorded only once. The data stem from a study of blood T cell repertoires in COVID-19. Participants came from under 30 US areas, aged roughly 18 to 89 years. Cohort placement rested on clinical history that participants reported themselves. The germline V gene encodes CDR1 LNHDA and CDR2 SQIVND (reference sequence). V lost 4 bases, J lost 4 bases, and 4 bases stayed unmatched. The CDR3 is 14 residues long. This table comes from immunoSEQ multiplex PCR, and its TCRdb copy is limited to in-frame clones, with some not included. This repertoire shows around 250,000 clones, 85% to 95% found once; its top ten account for approximately 2.9%.

The source of this sequence is a middle-aged man who had been exposed to COVID-19. The chain recombines TRBV19 with TRBJ2-1; 7 nucleotides agree with TRBD1. Sequenced sample: PBMCs or T cells enriched from blood (not recorded which). Here the CDR3 reads CASSNRDSYNEQFF. CDR3 DNA: TGTGCCAGTAGTAATCGGGACAGTTACAATGAGCAGTTCTTC.